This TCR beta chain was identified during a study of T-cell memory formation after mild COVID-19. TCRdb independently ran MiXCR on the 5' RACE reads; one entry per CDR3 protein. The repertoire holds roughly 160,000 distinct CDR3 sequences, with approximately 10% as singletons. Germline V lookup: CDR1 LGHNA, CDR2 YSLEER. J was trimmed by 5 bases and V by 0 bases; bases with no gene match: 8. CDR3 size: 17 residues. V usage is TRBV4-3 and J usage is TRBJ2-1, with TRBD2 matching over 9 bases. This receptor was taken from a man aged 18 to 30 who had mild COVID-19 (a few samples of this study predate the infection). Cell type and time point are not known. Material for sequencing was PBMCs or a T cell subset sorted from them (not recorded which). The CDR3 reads CASSQEYILAGHNEQFF. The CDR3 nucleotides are TGCGCCAGCAGCCAAGAATACATACTAGCGGGCCACAATGAGCAGTTCTTC.